Listed below are T cell receptor beta chains from one sample, sequenced in a study of glioma-infiltrating T cells. TCRdb independently ran MiXCR on the multiplex PCR reads; one entry per CDR3 protein. Altogether about 110,000 distinct CDR3 sequences are present, less than 30% being singletons, with the ten largest covering about 30%. Sequencing was performed on glioma tissue, nonneoplastic brain tissue, or PBMCs (not recorded which). The receptors stem from a human donor with low-grade glioma or glioblastoma, undergoing nonglioma brain surgery, or in good health (not recorded which). CDR3s leave out the opening cysteine and the closing phenylalanine or tryptophan. The order of the fields is CDR3 protein, clone size, J gene, V gene. A row's size may be missing; if present it is once, few, many or a size class.

SAITTVNTEAF,many,TRBJ1-1,TRBV20-1
ASSLGEQF,many,TRBJ2-1,TRBV7-9
ASSLGTGGFSYEQY,many,TRBJ2-7,TRBV7-9
ASSQEGRGPFPYNEQF,few,TRBJ2-1,TRBV4-2
ASSLGSLAGVYEQY,few,TRBJ2-7,TRBV7-8
ASSQERRDGEAF,many,TRBJ1-1,TRBV4-3
ASSSRGAFNEQF,many,TRBJ2-1,TRBV3-1
GSSYYLGDQEIHY,.,TRBJ2-5,TRBV6-6
ASSQNTPGNTIY,many,TRBJ1-3,TRBV3-1
SANPPLPGWTEAF,many,TRBJ1-1,TRBV20-1
ASSRGTGSQAF,many,TRBJ1-1,TRBV2
ASSPWDRGSTEAF,many,TRBJ1-1,TRBV7-2
ASSLTDRETQY,few,TRBJ2-5,TRBV5-1
ASSLDRTDLNTEAF,.,TRBJ1-1,TRBV11-2
REGGGGEQF,.,TRBJ2-1,TRBV29-1